This T cell receptor (beta chain) was obtained from a study of T cell repertoires in cytomegalovirus infection. Study background: Signatures in public TCR beta sequences pointed to both CMV infection and matching HLA type.

Whole-study results and caveats: The ex vivo response was dominated by HLA-C-restricted CMV-specific TCR beta clonotypes. Based on cumulative public TCR beta family frequency, carriers of CMV plus the relevant HLA were identified.

The germline V gene encodes CDR1 ENHRY and CDR2 SYGVKD. The CDR3 runs 16 residues. Unmatched junction bases numbered 3, after V lost 2 bases and J lost 1 base. A few counts support this clonotype. Its specificity is not known. TCRdb recomputed calls from the reads with MiXCR, one row per CDR3 protein. The sample consists of approximately 750,000 distinct CDR3 sequences, 35% to 40% of them appearing once. The clonotype was recovered from a human donor in good health (CMV status not recorded). Some clones in this sample may be carry-over from other donors' samples. The sequenced sample consisted of PBMCs. The V call is TRBV10-3, the J call TRBJ2-3; 10 positions match TRBD2. DNA for the CDR3: TGTGCCATCAGTGAGCTAGCGGGGGCTGGCACAGATACGCAGTATTTT. Protein: CAISELAGAGTDTQYF.